Presented here are 12 T cell receptor beta chains from one specimen sequenced in a study of CD8 T cells in ankylosing spondylitis. TCRdb re-analysed the 5' RACE reads in MiXCR, keeping a single row per CDR3 protein. The data show approximately 240,000 distinct CDR3 sequences, with roughly a tenth seen just once and 2.6% held by the top ten. Sequenced input: blood, either unsorted or a sorted T cell fraction (not recorded which). The receptors were sampled from a male donor with ankylosing spondylitis or in good health (not recorded which).

This clonotype was recorded at least ten times. The chain carries TRBV5-1 and TRBJ2-5; 7 bases line up with TRBD2. The ends lost 2 bases at V and 5 bases at J; junction bases unmatched: 9. This CDR3 is 15 amino acids long. The germline CDR1 and CDR2 sequences are SGHRS and YFSETQ. The DNA for the CDR3 is TGCGCCAGCAGCTTCGGGGGGTCGGCGGGGGAGACCCAGTACTTC. Its protein is CASSFGGSAGETQYF.

This clonotype appeared many times. CDR3 protein: CSARRPDSEQYF. CDR3 DNA sequence: TGCAGTGCTAGACGTCCCGACAGCGAGCAGTACTTC. This rearrangement joins TRBV20-1 to TRBJ2-7, with D possibly matching TRBD1 (5 bases). The V end was cut by 2 bases, the J end by 6 bases, with 11 bases between. In germline, CDR1 is DFQATT, CDR2 SNEGSKA (reference sequence). The CDR3 sequence is 12 residues long.

The chain is built from TRBV20-1 and TRBJ2-3, with 10 bases matching TRBD2. The trim removed 5 bases at V and 4 bases at J, leaving 3 bases unmatched. This CDR3 is 13 amino acids long. CDR1 and CDR2 from the germline V gene are DFQATT and SNEGSKA (reference sequence). CDR3 protein: CSAPLAGADTQYF. The CDR3 nucleotides are TGCAGTGCTCCCCTAGCGGGAGCAGATACGCAGTATTTT.

In this sample, this clonotype turned up many times. The CDR3 protein is CASKVGNEQFF. The CDR3 nucleotides are TGTGCCAGTAAGGTGGGGAATGAGCAGTTCTTC. This chain connects TRBV6-5 to TRBJ2-1; D is ambiguous. The V end lost 9 bases, the J end lost 7 bases, and 10 bases lay between the germline ends. This CDR3 has 11 amino acids. Germline V gene data show CDR1 as MNHEY and CDR2 as SVGAGI.

This clonotype was recorded at least ten times. V gene TRBV5-5 combines with J gene TRBJ2-3; 9 bases agree with TRBD2. CDR3 size: 17 residues. J gave up 3 bases and V 4 bases, and 12 bases lay outside the gene matches. Germline CDR1 is SGHKS and CDR2 is YYEKEE (reference sequence). The chain's CDR3 is CASSATQRGRGTDTQYF. The CDR3 DNA reads as TGTGCCAGCAGCGCTACGCAACGCGGGAGGGGAACAGATACGCAGTATTTT.

This clonotype occurred many times. This chain connects TRBV7-9 to TRBJ2-5; D remains unclear. The germline V gene has CDR1 SEHNR and CDR2 FQNEAQ (reference sequence). Trimming left V 6 bases short and J 5 bases short, with 7 bases between. The CDR3 contains 11 residues. The CDR3 DNA is TGTGCCAGCAGGCTCGGGGAGACCCAGTACTTC. Encoded protein: CASRLGETQYF. Variable domain in full (rest from reference TRBV7-9 and TRBJ2-5): DTGVSQNPRHKITKRGQNVTFRCDPISEHNRLYWYRQTLGQGPEFLTYFQNEAQLEKSRLLSDRFSAERPKGSFSTLEIQRTEQGDSAMYLCASRLGETQYFGPGTRLLVL.

This clonotype was seen ten or more times. The genes are TRBV12-3 or TRBV12-4 and TRBJ2-7, with D maybe TRBD1 (6 bases). The CDR3 spans 14 residues. The V gene lost 7 bases and the J gene lost 2 bases, with 15 bases spanning the gap. The CDR3 loop is CASNRAFPPYEQYF. The DNA of the CDR3 is TGTGCCAGCAACAGGGCGTTCCCACCCTACGAGCAGTACTTC.

V and J are TRBV4-2 and TRBJ2-1; D is ambiguous. Per germline, CDR1 LGHNA and CDR2 YNFKEQ. The CDR3 contains 17 residues. V was clipped by 0 bases and J by 1 base, with 13 bases between them. This chain's CDR3 is CASSQDLGSPSYNEQFF. The CDR3 DNA follows: TGTGCCAGCAGCCAAGATCTAGGTAGCCCTTCCTACAATGAGCAGTTCTTC.

This clonotype came up many times. The genes are TRBV7-8 and TRBJ1-1; possibly TRBD1 for D (5 bases). Trimming pared 1 base from V and 4 bases from J, leaving 10 bases between. The CDR3 is made up of 14 amino acids. Germline assignment: CDR1 SGHVS and CDR2 FQNEAQ. CDR3 protein: CASSLVPGPTEAFF. CDR3 DNA sequence: TGTGCCAGCAGCTTAGTACCAGGGCCCACTGAAGCTTTCTTT.

This clonotype was counted ten times or more. This rearrangement joins TRBV12-3 or TRBV12-4 to TRBJ1-4; D is undetermined. Trimming took off 6 bases at V and 7 bases at J, with 15 bases between the two ends. The CDR3 sequence is 14 residues long. CDR3 loop: CASSLEGLSEKLFF. The CDR3 DNA follows: TGTGCCAGCAGCCTAGAGGGTCTGAGTGAAAAACTGTTTTTT.

This clonotype was detected ten times or more. The chain carries TRBV29-1 and TRBJ2-5; D not certain. The CDR3 consists of 13 residues. Germline V gene data show CDR1 as SQVTM and CDR2 as ANQGSEA. Between the trimmed V and J ends, which lost 1 base and 6 bases, there was a span of 12 bases. The CDR3 sequence is CSVEATSIQTQYF. The CDR3 DNA is TGCAGCGTTGAAGCTACCTCGATCCAGACCCAGTACTTC. The full variable domain, with the rest looked up from reference TRBV29-1 and TRBJ2-5, is SAVISQKPSRDICQRGTSLTIQCQVDSQVTMMFWYRQQPGQSLTLIATANQGSEATYESGFVIDKFPISRPNLTFSTLTVSNMSPEDSSIYLCSVEATSIQTQYFGPGTRLLVL.

The rearrangement uses TRBV30 and TRBJ2-1, with unresolved D. CDR1 and CDR2 (germline): GTSNPN, SVGIG (reference sequence). Trimming shortened V by 0 bases and J by 3 bases, and 12 bases separated the two germline ends. This CDR3 has 15 amino acids. In DNA form, the CDR3 reads TGTGCCTGGAGTGTAGGTAGCACAGTCTACAATGAGCAGTTCTTC. This encodes CAWSVGSTVYNEQFF.